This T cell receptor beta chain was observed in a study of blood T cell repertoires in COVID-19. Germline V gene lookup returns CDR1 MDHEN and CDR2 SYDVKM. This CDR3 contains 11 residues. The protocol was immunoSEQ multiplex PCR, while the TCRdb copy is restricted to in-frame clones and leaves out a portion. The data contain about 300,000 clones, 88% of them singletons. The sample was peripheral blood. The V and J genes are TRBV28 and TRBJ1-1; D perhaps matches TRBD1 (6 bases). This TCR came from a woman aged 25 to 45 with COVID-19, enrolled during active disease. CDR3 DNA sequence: TGTGAGGTAGGGGGGAACACTGAAGCTTTCTTT. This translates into CEVGGNTEAFF.